The rows below give T cell receptor beta chains drawn from one sample of a study of cytomegalovirus exposure and HLA in healthy donors. TCRdb's copy holds only in-frame clones and misses some; the assay was immunoSEQ multiplex PCR. The profile shows 300,000 to 400,000 clones, 88% of them singletons. The sample was PBMCs. The receptors stem from a man aged 25 to 40 in good health and CMV-seronegative. The CDR3 runs from the conserved cysteine through the conserved F or W. The order of the fields is V gene, D gene, J gene, clone size, CDR3 length, CDR3 protein, CDR3 DNA. D genes are given only for firm matches. A row's size may be missing; if present it is once, few, many or a size class.

V: TRBV6-1
D: NA
J: TRBJ1-5
size: NA
length: 13
CDR3: CASSRGVNQPQHF
DNA: TGTGCCAGCAGTCGGGGAGTAAATCAGCCCCAGCATTTT

V: TRBV13
D: TRBD1
J: TRBJ2-2
size: NA
length: 15
CDR3: CASRTGTGFTGELFF
DNA: TGTGCCAGCAGGACCGGGACAGGTTTTACCGGGGAGCTGTTTTTT

V: TRBV19
D: TRBD2
J: TRBJ2-1
size: NA
length: 16
CDR3: CASSPELGLANYEQFF
DNA: TGTGCCAGTAGTCCGGAACTGGGACTAGCGAATTATGAGCAGTTCTTC

V: TRBV15
D: NA
J: TRBJ2-7
size: NA
length: 14
CDR3: CATSRDLAAYEQYF
DNA: TGTGCCACCAGCAGAGATTTGGCAGCCTACGAGCAGTACTTC

V: TRBV12-5
D: NA
J: TRBJ1-1
size: NA
length: 17
CDR3: CASGLVPGRGLGTEAFF
DNA: TGTGCTAGTGGTTTGGTCCCGGGCCGAGGACTCGGCACTGAAGCTTTCTTT

V: TRBV7-9
D: TRBD2
J: TRBJ2-3
size: NA
length: 19
CDR3: CASSSRWGAGGPVADTQYF
DNA: TGTGCCAGCAGCTCCCGCTGGGGTGCGGGGGGGCCGGTAGCAGATACGCAGTATTTT

V: TRBV2
D: NA
J: TRBJ1-4
size: NA
length: 13
CDR3: CASMRGNNEKLFF
DNA: TGTGCCAGCATGCGGGGAAATAATGAAAAACTGTTTTTT

V: TRBV7-2
D: NA
J: TRBJ2-7
size: NA
length: 15
CDR3: CASSLTDTVSYEQYF
DNA: TGTGCCAGCAGCCTGACAGACACGGTCTCCTACGAGCAGTACTTC

V: TRBV9
D: NA
J: TRBJ2-7
size: once
length: 16
CDR3: CASSGVSDSLSYEQYF
DNA: TGTGCCAGCAGCGGGGTAAGCGACAGCCTCTCCTACGAGCAGTACTTC

V: TRBV14
D: NA
J: TRBJ2-7
size: NA
length: 14
CDR3: CASSQENRVYEQYF
DNA: TGTGCCAGCAGCCAAGAAAACAGGGTCTACGAGCAGTACTTC

V: TRBV19
D: TRBD1
J: TRBJ1-5
size: NA
length: 15
CDR3: CASSIPGQGNQPQHF
DNA: TGTGCCAGTAGTATTCCGGGACAGGGGAATCAGCCCCAGCATTTT

V: TRBV7-9
D: NA
J: TRBJ1-6
size: NA
length: 12
CDR3: CASSLDKSPLHF
DNA: TGTGCCAGCAGCTTAGACAAATCACCCCTCCACTTT

V: TRBV6-6
D: NA
J: TRBJ1-3
size: NA
length: 14
CDR3: CASVGRESGNTIYF
DNA: TGTGCCTCCGTGGGCAGGGAATCTGGAAACACCATATATTTT

V: TRBV6-5
D: TRBD1
J: TRBJ1-2
size: NA
length: 15
CDR3: CASSYSLNRGLGYTF
DNA: TGTGCCAGCAGTTACTCTTTGAACAGGGGGCTTGGCTACACCTTC

V: TRBV6-4
D: TRBD2
J: TRBJ2-1
size: few
length: 14
CDR3: CASSGSGGANEQFF
DNA: TGTGCCAGCAGTGGGAGCGGGGGGGCCAATGAGCAGTTCTTC

V: TRBV19
D: TRBD1
J: TRBJ1-2
size: few
length: 15
CDR3: CASSMGRGQIYGYTF
DNA: TGTGCCAGTAGTATGGGTAGGGGACAGATCTATGGCTACACCTTC

V: TRBV2
D: NA
J: TRBJ1-2
size: NA
length: 12
CDR3: CAAYLRVYGYTF
DNA: TGTGCCGCCTACCTCAGGGTCTATGGCTACACCTTC

V: TRBV10-2
D: TRBD1
J: TRBJ1-5
size: NA
length: 15
CDR3: CASSESQQGWQPQHF
DNA: TGCGCCAGCAGTGAGTCACAACAGGGGTGGCAGCCCCAGCATTTT

V: TRBV25-1
D: TRBD1
J: TRBJ2-5
size: NA
length: 14
CDR3: CASRHSGQGETQYF
DNA: TGTGCCAGCAGGCATTCGGGACAGGGAGAGACCCAGTACTTC

V: TRBV18
D: NA
J: TRBJ2-3
size: NA
length: 13
CDR3: CASSLSQPDTQYF
DNA: TGTGCCAGCTCCCTTAGCCAGCCAGATACGCAGTATTTT

V: TRBV18
D: NA
J: TRBJ2-2
size: NA
length: 17
CDR3: CASSPRGELQRTGELFF
DNA: TGTGCCAGCTCCCCCAGGGGGGAGTTGCAGCGCACCGGGGAGCTGTTTTTT

V: TRBV15
D: NA
J: TRBJ1-5
size: NA
length: 15
CDR3: CATSRDRGRSQPQHF
DNA: TGTGCCACCAGCAGAGACAGGGGTCGGTCTCAGCCCCAGCATTTT

V: TRBV5-1
D: TRBD1
J: TRBJ1-1
size: NA
length: 14
CDR3: CASSYGTGSAEAFF
DNA: TGCGCCAGCAGCTACGGGACAGGGTCGGCTGAAGCTTTCTTT

V: TRBV7-6
D: TRBD1
J: TRBJ2-7
size: NA
length: 15
CDR3: CASGIRDRKTYEQYF
DNA: TGTGCCAGCGGAATCCGGGACAGGAAAACCTACGAGCAGTACTTC

V: TRBV5-5
D: NA
J: TRBJ2-7
size: once
length: 15
CDR3: CASSSTGSLPHEQYF
DNA: TGTGCCAGCAGCTCAACAGGCAGTCTTCCTCACGAGCAGTACTTC

V: TRBV10-3
D: TRBD1
J: TRBJ1-2
size: NA
length: 13
CDR3: CASGQGINYGYTF
DNA: TGTGCCAGCGGACAGGGGATAAACTATGGCTACACCTTC

V: TRBV6-4
D: TRBD2
J: TRBJ2-3
size: NA
length: 16
CDR3: CASSDLSGGSTDTQYF
DNA: TGTGCCAGCAGTGACTTGAGCGGGGGAAGCACAGATACGCAGTATTTT

V: TRBV15
D: TRBD1
J: TRBJ1-5
size: NA
length: 16
CDR3: CATSRSTTGGDQPQHF
DNA: TGTGCCACCAGCAGATCAACGACAGGGGGCGATCAGCCCCAGCATTTT

V: TRBV6-5
D: NA
J: TRBJ1-2
size: once
length: 14
CDR3: CASTATGRNYGYTF
DNA: TGTGCCAGCACCGCGACAGGACGTAACTATGGCTACACCTTC

V: TRBV15
D: TRBD2
J: TRBJ2-7
size: NA
length: 15
CDR3: CATSRDRTSGYEQYF
DNA: TGTGCCACCAGCAGAGATAGGACTAGCGGCTACGAGCAGTACTTC

V: TRBV15
D: NA
J: TRBJ1-2
size: NA
length: 15
CDR3: CATSKQGYTLYGYTF
DNA: TGTGCCACCAGCAAGCAGGGGTACACCCTCTATGGCTACACCTTC

V: TRBV6-1
D: NA
J: TRBJ2-3
size: NA
length: 11
CDR3: CASSAGYTQYF
DNA: TGTGCCAGCAGTGCCGGTTATACGCAGTATTTT

V: TRBV7-9
D: TRBD2
J: TRBJ2-1
size: NA
length: 15
CDR3: CASSRSGGAYNEQFF
DNA: TGTGCCAGCAGCCGTAGCGGGGGGGCTTACAATGAGCAGTTCTTC

V: TRBV7-9
D: NA
J: TRBJ2-1
size: NA
length: 13
CDR3: CASSLSGYNEQFF
DNA: TGTGCCAGCAGCTTATCAGGGTACAATGAGCAGTTCTTC

V: TRBV7-8
D: TRBD2
J: TRBJ2-1
size: NA
length: 16
CDR3: CASNQGLAGNYNEQFF
DNA: TGTGCCAGCAACCAGGGACTAGCGGGGAACTACAATGAGCAGTTCTTC

V: TRBV5-8
D: NA
J: TRBJ1-1
size: once
length: 13
CDR3: CASSRDRHTEAFF
DNA: TGTGCCAGCAGCCGCGACAGGCACACTGAAGCTTTCTTT

V: TRBV6-5
D: NA
J: TRBJ2-3
size: NA
length: 15
CDR3: CASSPGGRSTDTQYF
DNA: TGTGCCAGCAGCCCAGGGGGGAGAAGCACAGATACGCAGTATTTT

V: TRBV19
D: NA
J: TRBJ1-5
size: NA
length: 15
CDR3: CASSNEGGGNQPQHF
DNA: TGTGCCAGTAGTAACGAAGGGGGAGGCAATCAGCCCCAGCATTTT

V: TRBV2
D: TRBD1
J: TRBJ1-2
size: NA
length: 12
CDR3: CASRRDRARYTF
DNA: TGTGCCAGCAGGAGGGACAGGGCTCGCTACACCTTC

V: TRBV2
D: TRBD1
J: TRBJ1-6
size: NA
length: 15
CDR3: CASSPNGQGTSPLHF
DNA: TGTGCCAGCAGTCCAAACGGACAGGGGACTTCACCCCTCCACTTT

V: TRBV10-3
D: NA
J: TRBJ2-2
size: NA
length: 18
CDR3: CAISGSTLVSGNTGELFF
DNA: TGTGCCATCAGTGGGTCGACTCTCGTCTCCGGAAACACCGGGGAGCTGTTTTTT

V: TRBV2
D: TRBD1
J: TRBJ1-5
size: NA
length: 15
CDR3: CASSEGTGDEQPQHF
DNA: TGTGCCAGCAGTGAGGGGACAGGGGACGAGCAGCCCCAGCATTTT

V: TRBV2
D: NA
J: TRBJ2-7
size: NA
length: 15
CDR3: CASSEGAGSSYEQYF
DNA: TGTGCCAGCAGTGAAGGCGCCGGGAGTTCTTACGAGCAGTACTTC

V: TRBV6-1
D: NA
J: TRBJ1-5
size: once
length: 14
CDR3: CASSTTQGNQPQHF
DNA: TGTGCCAGCAGTACTACACAGGGTAATCAGCCCCAGCATTTT

V: TRBV6-1
D: TRBD1
J: TRBJ1-3
size: NA
length: 17
CDR3: CASSGRGQGNERNTIYF
DNA: TGTGCCAGCAGTGGACGGGGACAGGGGAACGAGAGAAACACCATATATTTT

V: TRBV5-6
D: TRBD2
J: TRBJ2-3
size: NA
length: 17
CDR3: CASSLDSSGETTDTQYF
DNA: TGTGCCAGCAGCTTGGATTCGAGCGGGGAGACGACAGATACGCAGTATTTT

V: TRBV11-2
D: NA
J: TRBJ2-7
size: few
length: 17
CDR3: CASSLDLVGSGSYEQYF
DNA: TGTGCCAGCAGCTTAGATCTGGTGGGCAGCGGCTCCTACGAGCAGTACTTC

V: TRBV10-3
D: NA
J: TRBJ1-2
size: once
length: 11
CDR3: CAASGNYGYTF
DNA: TGTGCCGCCAGCGGTAACTATGGCTACACCTTC

V: TRBV10-1
D: TRBD1
J: TRBJ2-1
size: NA
length: 16
CDR3: CASSESGQGVNNEQFF
DNA: TGCGCCAGCAGTGAGTCGGGACAGGGGGTAAACAATGAGCAGTTCTTC

V: TRBV11-3
D: TRBD2
J: TRBJ2-2
size: NA
length: 19
CDR3: CASSLGEGRVPRGTGELFF
DNA: TGTGCCAGCAGCTTAGGGGAGGGGCGCGTCCCCCGGGGCACCGGGGAGCTGTTTTTT